The 29 T cell receptor beta chains in this list originate from one sample, sequenced in a study of shared clonotypes between healthy human individuals. Assay used: immunoSEQ multiplex PCR; TCRdb lists only in-frame clones, some missing. In the table there are hundreds of thousands of clones, approximately 96% of which are singletons. The naive CD8 population came from CD45RO-negative cells selected for CCR7, without terminally differentiated effector memory CD45RA+ cells. The sequencing input was naive CD8+ T cells sorted from blood. The receptors come from a woman younger than 45 in good health.

V and J are TRBV28 and TRBJ2-5; D may correspond to TRBD1 or TRBD2 (5 bases each). V lost 8 bases and J 2 bases, leaving 12 bases between the germline ends. The CDR3 length is 13 residues. Germline V lookup: CDR1 MDHEN, CDR2 SYDVKM. As DNA, the CDR3 is TGTGCCAGCCTGGGACCTAGACAAGAGACCCAGTACTTC. This gives the protein CASLGPRQETQYF.

This clone was seen a single time. The chain employs TRBV19 and TRBJ2-7; the match to TRBD2 covers 7 bases. This CDR3 is 15 amino acids long. V was pared by 5 bases and J by 5 bases, with 12 bases of the junction left unmatched. The germline V gene has CDR1 LNHDA and CDR2 SQIVND (reference sequence). This CDR3 is CASSGLGDGFHEQYF. CDR3 coding DNA: TGTGCCAGTAGTGGACTAGGGGACGGGTTTCACGAGCAGTACTTC.

The chain carries TRBV28 and TRBJ2-7; possible D gene TRBD2, 5 bases. Trimming stripped 6 bases from V and 1 base from J, with 16 bases between. Germline V CDR1 and CDR2: MDHEN, SYDVKM. The CDR3 consists of 15 residues. The CDR3 here is CASSPETTYSYEQYF. The DNA of the CDR3 is TGTGCCAGCAGCCCCGAGACTACCTATTCCTACGAGCAGTACTTC. The full variable domain, its missing parts supplied by reference TRBV28 and TRBJ2-7, is DVKVTQSSRYLVKRTGEKVFLECVQDMDHENMFWYRQDPGLGLRLIYFSYDVKMKEKGDIPEGYSVSREKKERFSLILESASTNQTSMYLCASSPETTYSYEQYFGPGTRLTVT.

For this clone: Different DNA sequences within this sample yield the same CDR3. The rearrangement joins TRBV27 to TRBJ2-7; 11 bases fit TRBD2. Germline CDR1 is MNHEY and CDR2 is SMNVEV (reference sequence). Trimming cost V 6 bases and J 2 bases; bases outside gene matches: 3. The CDR3 has 14 amino acids. For the CDR3, the DNA is TGTGCCAGCAGCCCGACTAGCGGGACCTACGAGCAGTACTTC. Protein sequence: CASSPTSGTYEQYF.

This rearrangement joins TRBV10-2 to TRBJ2-5; 14 nucleotides align to TRBD2. The CDR3 is made up of 16 amino acids. CDR1 WSHSY and CDR2 SAAADI come from the germline V gene. Unmatched junction bases numbered 3, after V lost 4 bases and J lost 2 bases. In DNA, the CDR3 is TGCGCCAGCAGTGGGGGACTAGCGGGAGTGCAAGAGACCCAGTACTTC. Translating gives CASSGGLAGVQETQYF.

Notes on this clone: The sample has other DNA sequences that encode this CDR3 too. V gene TRBV28 combines with J gene TRBJ2-7, with D maybe TRBD2 (6 bases). The CDR3 has 11 amino acids. Germline V gives CDR1 MDHEN, CDR2 SYDVKM. V lost 2 bases, J lost 7 bases, and 6 bases lay in between. CDR3: CASSLGGEQYF. The CDR3 nucleotides read TGTGCCAGCAGTTTAGGAGGGGAGCAGTACTTC.

V usage is TRBV5-8 and J usage is TRBJ2-7; no reliable D call. The CDR3 extends over 11 amino acids. Trimming pared 4 bases from V and 2 bases from J, leaving 4 bases between. Germline V gene lookup returns CDR1 SGHTS and CDR2 YDEGEE. The CDR3 DNA follows: TGTGCCAGCAGCGCCGCCTACGAGCAGTACTTC. Its translation is CASSAAYEQYF.

This chain links TRBV19 with TRBJ1-1; weak D call: TRBD1 (5 bases). The germline CDR1 and CDR2 sequences are LNHDA and SQIVND (reference sequence). This CDR3 region has 14 residues. V was clipped by 3 bases and J by 0 bases, with 8 bases between them. This chain's CDR3 is CASSMEDMNTEAFF. CDR3 nucleotides: TGTGCCAGTAGTATGGAGGACATGAACACTGAAGCTTTCTTT.

The chain carries TRBV19 and TRBJ1-5, with 8 bases identical to TRBD1. Germline V lookup: CDR1 LNHDA, CDR2 SQIVND (reference sequence). This CDR3 is 14 amino acids long. After removal of 7 bases from V and 5 bases from J, the junction contained 7 bases not matched to a gene. This CDR3 reads CASNPTGAHQPQHF. The CDR3 bases are TGTGCCAGTAATCCGACAGGGGCCCATCAGCCCCAGCATTTT.

Of note for this clone: Other DNA sequences in this specimen translate into the identical CDR3. The chain couples TRBV27 to TRBJ1-2; D may be TRBD1 (5 bases). This CDR3 is built from 13 residues. CDR1 is MNHEY and CDR2 is SMNVEV in the germline V gene (reference sequence). With 2 bases removed from V and 4 bases from J, the gap between germline ends came to 8 bases. The CDR3 nucleotides are TGTGCCAGCAGTTTAGGCACAGGCTATGGCTACACCTTC. It yields the protein CASSLGTGYGYTF.

The chain joins TRBV7-9 to TRBJ2-1; no clear D gene. Germline V lookup: CDR1 SEHNR, CDR2 FQNEAQ (reference sequence). The CDR3 extends over 14 amino acids. V was pared by 0 bases and J by 7 bases, with 10 bases between. Here the CDR3 DNA reads TGTGCCAGCAGCTTAGCGTTGACCGCGAATGAGCAGTTCTTC. Its protein is CASSLALTANEQFF.

This chain joins TRBV4-1 and TRBJ2-7, with a weak D call TRBD2 (6 bases). The CDR3 is made up of 14 amino acids. V was pared by 4 bases and J by 2 bases, with 12 bases between. Per germline, CDR1 MGHRA and CDR2 YSYEKL. The CDR3 DNA is TGCGCCAGCAGCCCCGTCGGGGGAACCTACGAGCAGTACTTC. This encodes CASSPVGGTYEQYF.

The V call is TRBV4-1, the J call TRBJ1-2, with 9 bases that match TRBD1. CDR3 length: 15 amino acids. Germline CDR1 reads MGHRA; CDR2 reads YSYEKL. V lost 1 base and J lost 7; bases outside the gene matches: 7. DNA for the CDR3: TGCGCCAGCAGCCAAGTGGGGACAGGGATGTCTGGCTACACCTTC. Encoded protein: CASSQVGTGMSGYTF.

The CDR3: CASSLWTSRQYNEQFF. The CDR3, as DNA: TGTGCCAGCAGCCTATGGACTAGCCGACAATACAATGAGCAGTTCTTC. V and J are TRBV11-3 and TRBJ2-1, with 8 bases identical to TRBD2. The CDR3 has 16 amino acids. V lost 5 bases to trimming and J lost 4 bases; unmatched junction nucleotides: 10. CDR1 is SGHNT and CDR2 is YENEEA in the germline V gene.

This chain joins TRBV7-9 and TRBJ1-1; 11 bases line up with TRBD1. This CDR3 is built from 17 residues. Germline V CDR1 and CDR2: SEHNR, FQNEAQ (reference sequence). V lost 5 bases and J lost 5; bases outside the gene matches: 13. Written as DNA, the CDR3 is TGTGCCAGCAGCCCAAGACGGGGACAGGGGGTATATACTGAAGCTTTCTTT. Amino acid sequence: CASSPRRGQGVYTEAFF.

The CDR3 nucleotides are TGTGCCAGCAGACGATATACAGAGATCTCTGGAAACACCATATATTTT. Translated, it gives CASRRYTEISGNTIYF. The chain couples TRBV28 to TRBJ1-3; D gene unclear. CDR1 and CDR2 from the germline V gene are MDHEN and SYDVKM. Trimming stripped 6 bases from V and 0 bases from J, with 15 bases between. This CDR3 contains 16 residues.

The chain has TRBV5-4 and TRBJ2-5; weak D call: TRBD1 (5 bases). Germline loops: CDR1 SGHNT, CDR2 YYREEE (reference sequence). V was trimmed by 4 bases and J by 5 bases, leaving 15 bases between them. The CDR3 consists of 14 residues. In DNA form, the CDR3 reads TGTGCCAGCAGCCGGGCAGGGCAGGAGGAGACCCAGTACTTC. This gives the protein CASSRAGQEETQYF.

The chain recombines TRBV19 with TRBJ1-5; D call uncertain. The CDR3 spans 15 residues. CDR1 LNHDA and CDR2 SQIVND come from the germline V gene (reference sequence). V gave up 4 bases and J gave up 0 bases, with 10 bases separating them. CDR3 region: CASSTNRDSNQPQHF. For the CDR3, the DNA is TGTGCCAGTAGTACAAACAGAGATAGCAATCAGCCCCAGCATTTT.

The chain carries TRBV25-1 and TRBJ1-4, with D possibly being TRBD1 (5 bases). V lost 3 bases and J 7 bases, leaving 15 bases between the germline ends. The CDR3 is 15 residues long. The V gene's germline CDR1 is MGHDK and CDR2 SYGVNS. The CDR3 spells CASSETEGPTEKLFF. The CDR3 DNA sequence: TGTGCCAGCAGTGAGACTGAGGGGCCTACTGAAAAACTGTTTTTT.

This chain uses TRBV5-6 with TRBJ1-1; possible D gene TRBD1, 6 bases. Germline lookup yields CDR1 SGHDT and CDR2 YYEEEE. V was cut by 3 bases and J by 1 base, with 16 bases left in between. This CDR3 spans 16 amino acids. The DNA of the CDR3 is TGTGCCAGCAGCTACAGTCCGGGACACGAGAACACTGAAGCTTTCTTT. Encoded protein: CASSYSPGHENTEAFF.

The chain recombines TRBV27 with TRBJ2-5, with unresolved D. The J call is uncertain, as TRBJ2-7 better fits the DNA end. Looked up from germline, CDR1 is MNHEY and CDR2 is SMNVEV (reference sequence). The CDR3 runs to 15 residues. CDR3 DNA: TGTGCCAGCAGGGTGTATCCTACCAGCTCCTACGAGCAGTACTTC. It specifies CASRVYPTSSYEQYF.

This rearrangement joins TRBV5-6 to TRBJ2-1, with D unresolved. The germline gives CDR1 SGHDT, CDR2 YYEEEE. The CDR3 is made up of 17 amino acids. V lost 0 bases to trimming and J lost 4 bases, with 17 bases between them. The CDR3 nucleotides read TGTGCCAGCAGCTTGGATACGGGTCTATTACTTTACAATGAGCAGTTCTTC. As protein: CASSLDTGLLLYNEQFF.

The genes are TRBV30 and TRBJ2-5, with 9 bases lining up with TRBD1. The J call could be wrong; TRBJ2-7 is a better fit for the DNA end. CDR1 and CDR2 (germline): GTSNPN, SVGIG (reference sequence). The CDR3 sequence is 13 residues long. The CDR3 DNA reads TGTGCCTGGAGTACAGGGGGCAGGTACGAGCAGTACTTC. Amino acids: CAWSTGGRYEQYF.

The chain joins TRBV4-2 to TRBJ2-1; no reliable D call. The germline V gene has CDR1 LGHNA and CDR2 YNFKEQ. V shed 1 base and J shed 5 bases, with 3 bases lying between them. The CDR3 is 12 residues long. The CDR3: CASSQADNEQFF. The CDR3 DNA reads as TGTGCCAGCAGCCAAGCGGACAATGAGCAGTTCTTC.

The gene calls are TRBV5-6 and TRBJ2-3, with 7 bases lining up with TRBD1. V shed 4 bases, J shed 3 bases, and the junction held 5 bases outside the gene matches. CDR1 and CDR2 (germline): SGHDT, YYEEEE. This CDR3 contains 14 residues. CDR3 sequence reads: CASSHGRGTDTQYF. DNA for the CDR3: TGTGCCAGCAGCCACGGCAGGGGGACAGATACGCAGTATTTT.

This clone was seen only a few times. The chain joins TRBV14 to TRBJ1-1, with a weak D call TRBD1 (5 bases). The CDR3 extends over 13 amino acids. The germline V gene encodes CDR1 SGHDN and CDR2 FVKESK. V was pared by 1 base and J by 7 bases, with 10 bases between. CDR3 region: CASSQVPGSEAFF. The DNA of the CDR3 is TGTGCCAGCAGCCAAGTTCCAGGGAGTGAAGCTTTCTTT.

The chain carries TRBV27 and TRBJ1-5; D remains ambiguous. Per the germline V gene, CDR1 is MNHEY and CDR2 is SMNVEV (reference sequence). This CDR3 has 13 residues. V dropped 3 bases and J dropped 7 bases, with 10 bases sitting between them. The CDR3 bases are TGTGCCAGCAGTTTCGGCAAGGCCCAGCCCCAGCATTTT. Its translation: CASSFGKAQPQHF.

The chain joins TRBV21-1 to TRBJ2-5; the table gives TRBD2 as D, unverified against the DNA. TRBV21-1 is described as a pseudogene. The CDR3 is 16 amino acids. CDR3 region: CASSKSQLECGETQYF. The CDR3 coding sequence is TGTGCCAGCAGCAAATCCCAACTAGAGTGTGGAGAGACCCAGTACTTC.

The chain combines TRBV25-1 with TRBJ2-7; D unclear. This CDR3 region has 12 residues. Germline CDR1 and CDR2: MGHDK and SYGVNS. Between the trimmed V and J ends, which lost 1 base and 7 bases, there was a span of 8 bases. CDR3 nucleotides: TGTGCCAGCAGTGAATTAGGGTTGGAGCAGTACTTC. Protein: CASSELGLEQYF.